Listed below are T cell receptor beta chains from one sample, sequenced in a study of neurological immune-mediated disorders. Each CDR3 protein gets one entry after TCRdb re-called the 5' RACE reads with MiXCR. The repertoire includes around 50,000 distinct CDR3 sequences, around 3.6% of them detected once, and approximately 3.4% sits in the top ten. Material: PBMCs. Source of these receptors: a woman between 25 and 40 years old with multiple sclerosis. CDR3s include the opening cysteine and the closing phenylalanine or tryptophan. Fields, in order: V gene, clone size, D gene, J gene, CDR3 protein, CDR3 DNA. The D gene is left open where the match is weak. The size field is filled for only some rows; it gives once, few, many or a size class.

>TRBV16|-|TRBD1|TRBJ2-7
CASSQSGTGKDYEQYF
TGTGCCAGCAGCCAATCTGGGACAGGGAAGGACTACGAGCAGTACTTC
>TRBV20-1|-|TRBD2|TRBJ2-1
CSARDPASGVNEQFF
TGCAGTGCTAGAGACCCGGCTAGCGGGGTTAATGAGCAGTTCTTC
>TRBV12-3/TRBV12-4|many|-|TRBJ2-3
CASGGGTDTQYF
TGTGCCAGCGGGGGTGGCACAGATACGCAGTATTTT
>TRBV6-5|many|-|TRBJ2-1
CASRHDISSYNEQFF
TGTGCCAGCAGGCACGACATAAGCTCCTACAATGAGCAGTTCTTC
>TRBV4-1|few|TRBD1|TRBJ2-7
CASSRAQGQLHYEQYF
TGCGCCAGCAGCCGAGCACAGGGGCAACTACACTACGAGCAGTACTTC
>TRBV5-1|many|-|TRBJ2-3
CASGGYTDTQYF
TGCGCCAGCGGAGGATACACAGATACGCAGTATTTT
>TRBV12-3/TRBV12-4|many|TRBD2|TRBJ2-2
CASSFPGLAGVADTGELFF
TGTGCCAGCAGTTTTCCCGGACTAGCGGGAGTAGCTGACACCGGGGAGCTGTTTTTT
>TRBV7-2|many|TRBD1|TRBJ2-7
CASSRDRGRGEQYF
TGTGCCAGCAGCCGCGACAGGGGAAGAGGGGAGCAGTACTTC
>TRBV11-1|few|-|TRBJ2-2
CASSRGAVAGELFF
TGTGCCAGCAGCCGGGGGGCGGTGGCCGGGGAGCTGTTTTTT
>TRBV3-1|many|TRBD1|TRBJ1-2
CASSRDSSYGYTF
TGTGCCAGCAGCCGGGACAGCTCCTATGGCTACACCTTC
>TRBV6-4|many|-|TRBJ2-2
CASSETASGELFF
TGTGCCAGCAGTGAGACAGCGTCCGGGGAGCTGTTTTTT
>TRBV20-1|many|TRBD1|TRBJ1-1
CSAGRGRDTEAFF
TGCAGTGCCGGCAGGGGGAGAGACACTGAAGCTTTCTTT
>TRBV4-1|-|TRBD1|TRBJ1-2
CASSQSTDRGDETF
TGCGCCAGCAGCCAATCCACGGACAGGGGAGATGAGACCTTC
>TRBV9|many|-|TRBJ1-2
CASSTRDTIYYGYTF
TGTGCCAGCAGCACTCGGGACACGATATACTATGGCTACACCTTC
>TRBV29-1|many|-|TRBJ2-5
CSVELSSRPRGFRETQYF
TGCAGCGTTGAACTTTCCAGCCGGCCGCGCGGGTTCCGAGAGACCCAGTACTTC
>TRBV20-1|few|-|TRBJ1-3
CSARDSREAGKTIYF
TGCAGTGCTAGGGACAGTCGGGAGGCTGGAAAAACCATATATTTT
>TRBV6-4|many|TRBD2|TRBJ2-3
CASSASSGSAQGTDTQYF
TGTGCCAGCAGTGCCTCTAGCGGGAGCGCGCAGGGCACAGATACGCAGTATTTT
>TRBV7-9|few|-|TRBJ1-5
CASSFTNQPQHF
TGTGCCAGCAGCTTCACTAATCAGCCCCAGCATTTT
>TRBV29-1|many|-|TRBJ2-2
CSVARIPNTGELFF
TGCAGCGTGGCTCGGATCCCGAACACCGGGGAGCTGTTTTTT
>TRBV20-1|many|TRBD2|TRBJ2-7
CSASLAGELPFYEQYF
TGCAGTGCTAGCTTAGCGGGGGAGCTCCCCTTTTACGAGCAGTACTTC
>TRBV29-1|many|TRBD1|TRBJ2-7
CSVAGTVSSYEQYF
TGCAGCGTTGCCGGGACAGTGAGCTCCTACGAGCAGTACTTC
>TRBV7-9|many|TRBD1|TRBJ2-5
CASSSRDRTFETQYF
TGTGCCAGCAGCTCCCGGGACAGGACTTTCGAGACCCAGTACTTC
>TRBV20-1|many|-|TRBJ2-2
CSNRDSNTGELFF
TGCAGTAATCGGGACTCGAACACCGGGGAGCTGTTTTTT
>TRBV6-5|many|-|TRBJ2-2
CAAGKVTGELFF
TGTGCTGCCGGCAAGGTTACCGGGGAGCTGTTTTTT
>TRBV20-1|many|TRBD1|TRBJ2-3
CSATRGSQGALPPDTQYF
TGCAGTGCAACAAGGGGGTCGCAGGGGGCCCTACCCCCAGATACGCAGTATTTT
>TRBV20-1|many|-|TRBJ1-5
CSARDLAGKNQPQHF
TGCAGTGCTAGAGATCTCGCGGGGAAAAATCAGCCCCAGCATTTT
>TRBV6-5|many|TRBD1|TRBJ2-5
CASMRQGISETQYF
TGTGCCAGCATGCGACAGGGGATATCAGAGACCCAGTACTTC
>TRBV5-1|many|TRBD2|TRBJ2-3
CASSPRGLATDTQYF
TGCGCCAGCAGCCCGCGAGGACTAGCGACAGATACGCAGTATTTT
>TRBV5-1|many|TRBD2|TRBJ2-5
CASSGGTSGGRTQYF
TGCGCCAGCAGCGGTGGGACTAGCGGAGGAAGGACCCAGTACTTC
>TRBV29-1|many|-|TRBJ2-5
CSVEPGGETQYF
TGCAGCGTTGAGCCAGGGGGGGAGACCCAGTACTTC
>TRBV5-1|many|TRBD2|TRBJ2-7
CASSLDGTSGSKQYF
TGCGCCAGCAGCTTGGACGGGACTAGCGGGAGTAAGCAGTACTTC
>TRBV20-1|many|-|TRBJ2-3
CSAPDGPDTQYF
TGCAGTGCTCCGGATGGTCCGGATACGCAGTATTTT
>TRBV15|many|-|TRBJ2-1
CATSRDKGVYNEQFF
TGTGCCACCAGCAGAGATAAGGGGGTCTACAATGAGCAGTTCTTC
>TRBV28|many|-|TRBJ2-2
CASSSDGSSTTGELFF
TGTGCCAGCAGTTCGGACGGCAGTTCAACCACAGGGGAGCTGTTTTTT
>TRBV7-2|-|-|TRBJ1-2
CASSPPRFNYGYTF
TGTGCCAGCAGCCCTCCAAGATTTAACTATGGCTACACCTTC
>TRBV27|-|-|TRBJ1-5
CASSLLPAGGQPQHF
TGTGCCAGCAGTTTGCTTCCGGCGGGGGGTCAGCCCCAGCATTTT
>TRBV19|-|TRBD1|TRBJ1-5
CATDGQGGQPQHF
TGTGCCACTGATGGACAGGGGGGCCAGCCCCAGCATTTT
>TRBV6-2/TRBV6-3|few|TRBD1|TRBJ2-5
CASRGTVRETQYF
TGTGCCAGCAGGGGGACAGTACGGGAGACCCAGTACTTC
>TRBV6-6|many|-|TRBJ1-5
CASRGLSEPQHF
TGTGCCAGCCGGGGGTTGTCAGAGCCCCAGCATTTT
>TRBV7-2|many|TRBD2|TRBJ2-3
CASSLRAGGGGDTQYF
TGTGCCAGCAGCTTAAGGGCGGGAGGTGGGGGAGATACGCAGTATTTT
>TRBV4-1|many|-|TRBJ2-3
CASSHVADTQYF
TGCGCCAGCAGCCACGTCGCAGATACGCAGTATTTT
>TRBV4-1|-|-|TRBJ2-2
CASRGHANTGELFF
TGCGCCAGCCGGGGGCATGCGAACACCGGGGAGCTGTTTTTT